Given below is one TCR beta chain in context. Antigen: not known. These data belong to a study of cytomegalovirus exposure and HLA in healthy donors. Study in general: Of several hundred genotyped donors, roughly 81% grouped in the Caucasian-associated ancestry cluster.

Study-level points and caveats: In a later analysis, HLA-C alleles had the fewest associated TCRs, DRB1 alleles the most. It was reported that the classifier diagnosed cytomegalovirus status with high specificity and sensitivity in both the original and validation cohorts. A later analysis appeared to link common viral pathogens to several of the most significant clusters.

In the PCR, 60 Vbeta and 13 Jbeta primers were used. The protocol was immunoSEQ multiplex PCR, while the TCRdb copy is restricted to in-frame clones and leaves out a portion. This sample has about 140,000 clones; approximately 70% occur once, and the top ten carry about 15%. V lost 5 bases and J lost 2; bases outside the gene matches: 9. In germline, CDR1 is PRHDT, CDR2 FYEKMQ (reference sequence). The CDR3 sequence is 15 residues long. The chain links TRBV13 to TRBJ2-7; 7 positions match TRBD1. The sequence came from a human donor in good health. The sequenced material came from PBMCs. CDR3 nucleotide sequence: TGTGCCAGCAGCCAGGGGGACCGGATAACCTACGAGCAGTACTTC. The encoded protein is CASSQGDRITYEQYF.